The 16 T cell receptor beta chains listed next were all sequenced from one sample in a study of beta chain features in type 1 diabetes (dated by TCRdb to 2016 to 2019). The library was prepared using the immunoSEQ multiplex PCR assay. The entire isolated RNA was reverse transcribed using the High Capacity cDNA Reverse Transcription Kit, and thus expressed TCRB transcripts were sequenced. The clones in this table, taken by TCRdb from immuneACCESS, are in-frame only. Not every clone is retained; where verified, under half of the shortfall comes from an unresolved V gene, and the cause of the rest is unknown. This sample has some 44,000 clones in its table, and about 51% of those were observed once. The ten largest make up 2% to 2.5% of the sample. Sequenced material: Tregs from blood. Read against the paper, the sample's cell subset or site label means: regulatory CD4+ T cells. The receptors derive from a woman under 30 in good health.

The CDR3 sequence is CASSLTTGIDTQYF. DNA of the CDR3: TGTGCCAGCAGCTTGACCACAGGAATAGATACGCAGTATTTT. V is TRBV11-1 and J is TRBJ2-3; TRBD1 is a possible D gene (5 bases). Germline V lookup: CDR1 SGHAT, CDR2 FQDESV (reference sequence). The CDR3 consists of 14 residues. Trimming took 3 bases from V and 5 from J, leaving 12 bases between them. The variable domain in full, completed from reference TRBV11-1 and TRBJ2-3, reads EAEVAQSPRYKITEKSQAVAFWCDPISGHATLYWYRQILGQGPELLVQFQDESVVDDSQLPKDRFSAERLKGVDSTLKIQPAELGDSAMYLCASSLTTGIDTQYFGPGTRLTVL.

The chain couples TRBV5-1 to TRBJ2-7, with a possible D match to TRBD1 (5 bases). Trimming took 3 bases from V and 2 from J, leaving 15 bases between them. Germline V lookup: CDR1 SGHRS, CDR2 YFSETQ. The CDR3 consists of 15 residues. The CDR3 sequence: CASSSLRQNPYEQYF. The DNA for the CDR3 is TGCGCCAGCAGCTCATTACGACAGAACCCCTACGAGCAGTACTTC.

CDR3 in amino acids: CASSLSGGSYEQYF. The CDR3 DNA reads TGTGCCAGCAGTTTATCGGGGGGCTCCTACGAGCAGTACTTC. The chain couples TRBV27 to TRBJ2-7, with D possibly TRBD2 on 6 matching bases. The CDR3 is 14 residues long. Germline loops: CDR1 MNHEY, CDR2 SMNVEV (reference sequence). The V gene lost 0 bases and the J gene lost 0 bases, with 6 bases spanning the gap.

The chain links TRBV7-9 to TRBJ2-1; 10 positions agree with TRBD2. Looked up from germline, CDR1 is SEHNR and CDR2 is FQNEAQ (reference sequence). CDR3 size: 14 residues. With 5 bases clipped from V and 15 bases from J, the junction kept 13 bases outside the gene matches. CDR3 sequence (DNA): TGTGCCAGCAGCCGCCGGGATAGCGGGAGGTCTCCGTTCTTC. This gives the protein CASSRRDSGRSPFF.

This clone has only one observation. The V and J genes are TRBV6-6 and TRBJ2-3; 7 bases map to TRBD2. Per germline, CDR1 MNHNY and CDR2 SVGAGI (reference sequence). This CDR3 comprises 15 residues. Trimming at V came to 3 bases and at J to 5 bases, leaving 8 bases not matched to a gene. The CDR3 nucleotides are TGTGCCAGCAGTTATATGCTAGGGAGGGGAGATACGCAGTATTTT. It is translated as CASSYMLGRGDTQYF.

This clone was counted between two and nine times. The rearrangement links TRBV19 to TRBJ2-7, with 12 nucleotides matching TRBD1. The length of the CDR3 is 14 residues. From germline, CDR1 is LNHDA and CDR2 SQIVND (reference sequence). The V gene end was trimmed by 6 bases and the J gene end by 0 bases; junction bases not matched to a gene: 0. The chain's CDR3 is CASRGQGASYEQYF. In DNA, the CDR3 is TGTGCCAGTAGGGGACAGGGGGCCTCCTACGAGCAGTACTTC.

With regard to this clone: Other DNA sequences in this sample translate to the same CDR3. The chain uses TRBV11-2 and TRBJ1-1; 8 bases match TRBD1. This CDR3 region has 13 residues. CDR1 and CDR2 (germline): SGHAT, FQNNGV. The V segment lost 4 bases and the J segment 4 bases; nucleotides outside the gene matches: 2. The CDR3 sequence is CASSSGQGTEAFF. The CDR3 nucleotides are TGTGCCAGCAGCTCCGGACAGGGCACTGAAGCTTTCTTT.

This clone was counted between two and nine times. V and J are TRBV29-1 and TRBJ2-5; D is perhaps TRBD2 (6 bases). The CDR3 covers 14 residues. Trimming cost V 6 bases and J 1 base, with 15 bases left between them. Germline V gene data show CDR1 as SQVTM and CDR2 as ANQGSEA. The DNA of the CDR3 is TGCAGCGTGGGGCTAGCGACAATCCAAGAGACCCAGTACTTC. Residues: CSVGLATIQETQYF.

The chain couples TRBV4-2 to TRBJ2-7, with D tentatively TRBD2 (6 bases). CDR1 and CDR2 from the germline V gene are LGHNA and YNFKEQ. CDR3 size: 14 residues. The V and J ends lost 3 bases and 6 bases respectively, with 15 bases between them. The CDR3 sequence is CASSQIAAFGEQYF. As DNA, the CDR3 is TGTGCCAGCAGCCAGATAGCGGCGTTCGGCGAGCAGTACTTC.

The chain employs TRBV28 and TRBJ2-7, with 9 bases matching TRBD1. V lost 3 bases and J lost 5; bases outside the gene matches: 8. Germline CDR1 reads MDHEN; CDR2 reads SYDVKM. The CDR3 is 15 amino acids. DNA for the CDR3: TGTGCCAGCAGTTTCTTAGGACAGGGGAGTCACGAGCAGTACTTC. It translates to CASSFLGQGSHEQYF.

As regards this clone: Other DNA sequences in this specimen translate into the identical CDR3. The rearrangement links TRBV7-9 to TRBJ2-1; D may be TRBD2 (6 bases). Trimming took off 5 bases at V and 2 bases at J, with 13 bases between the two ends. Germline assignment: CDR1 SEHNR and CDR2 FQNEAQ (reference sequence). This CDR3 contains 15 residues. The CDR3 region is CASSPVGGAYNEQFF. The CDR3 bases are TGTGCCAGCAGCCCGGTGGGGGGTGCCTACAATGAGCAGTTCTTC.

The table lists this clone with a few counts. V and J are TRBV28 and TRBJ1-2; 7 nucleotides agree with TRBD1. CDR3 size: 16 residues. V shed 2 bases, J shed 4 bases, and the junction held 10 bases outside the gene matches. Germline assignment: CDR1 MDHEN and CDR2 SYDVKM. CDR3 DNA sequence: TGTGCCAGCAGTTTAGGGGCCAGGGGGTTCACCTATGGCTACACCTTC. Amino acids: CASSLGARGFTYGYTF.

The chain is built from TRBV25-1 and TRBJ2-5; 13 bases align to TRBD2. The J call may be wrong; the DNA end is better matched by TRBJ2-7. Germline V gene data show CDR1 as MGHDK and CDR2 as SYGVNS. There are 13 residues in the CDR3. CDR3 region: CATGLAGVYEQYF. The CDR3 DNA reads TGTGCCACCGGACTAGCGGGAGTCTACGAGCAGTACTTC.

This clone appeared a few times. V gene TRBV7-7 combines with J gene TRBJ2-5; 7 bases are a match to TRBD1. This CDR3 has 15 amino acids. In germline, CDR1 is SSHAT, CDR2 FNYEAQ (reference sequence). V trimming: 5 bases; J trimming: 2 bases; junction bases outside the gene matches: 8. The CDR3 is CASSLGQAPQETQYF. The DNA of the CDR3 is TGTGCCAGCAGCCTTGGACAGGCCCCGCAAGAGACCCAGTACTTC. The complete variable domain, with remaining parts taken from reference TRBV7-7 and TRBJ2-5, reads GAGVSQSPRYKVTKRGQDVTLRCDPISSHATLYWYQQALGQGPEFLTYFNYEAQPDKSGLPSDRFSAERPEGSISTLTIQRTEQRDSAMYRCASSLGQAPQETQYFGPGTRLLVL.

A few counts support this clone. V is TRBV7-3 and J is TRBJ2-1; TRBD2 aligns across 14 bases. V lost 0 bases, J lost 7 bases, and 2 bases stayed unmatched. Per the germline V gene, CDR1 is SGHTA and CDR2 is FQGTGA. This CDR3 spans 16 amino acids. The CDR3 is CASSLTGTSGRNEQFF. CDR3 in DNA: TGTGCCAGCAGCTTAACGGGGACTAGCGGGAGAAATGAGCAGTTCTTC.

This clone was seen only a few times. CDR3 loop: CASLSGRAENNEQFF. DNA of the CDR3: TGTGCCAGTCTTAGCGGGAGAGCCGAGAACAATGAGCAGTTCTTC. This chain connects TRBV19 to TRBJ2-1; 9 bases are a match to TRBD2. Germline V gives CDR1 LNHDA, CDR2 SQIVND (reference sequence). V gave up 8 bases and J gave up 5 bases; unmatched junction bases: 10. The CDR3 runs 15 residues. The whole variable domain, remainder taken from reference TRBV19 and TRBJ2-1, is DGGITQSPKYLFRKEGQNVTLSCEQNLNHDAMYWYRQDPGQGLRLIYYSQIVNDFQKGDIAEGYSVSREKKESFPLTVTSAQKNPTAFYLCASLSGRAENNEQFFGPGTRLTVL.